This entry lists 11 T cell receptor beta chains sequenced from one sample in a study of OX40 agonist ivuxolimab in advanced cancers. Produced via immunoSEQ multiplex PCR; TCRdb's table is partial and in-frame only. Of tens of thousands of clones listed, more than 85% are singletons. The material was CD4+ or CD8+ T cells sorted from blood, obtained in a trial of the OX40 agonist ivuxolimab. The source is an adult with an advanced solid tumor such as melanoma, head and neck, liver or kidney cancer.

CDR3: CAISESGDGYTF. CDR3 bases: TGTGCCATCAGTGAGTCTGGAGATGGCTACACCTTC. J is TRBJ1-2 and V is TRBV10-3; no definite D call. Germline CDR1 ENHRY, CDR2 SYGVKD. V was pared by 0 bases and J by 6 bases, with 5 bases between. The CDR3 consists of 12 residues.

This chain uses TRBV25-1 with TRBJ2-7, with unresolved D. CDR1 and CDR2 (germline): MGHDK, SYGVNS. Between the trimmed V and J ends, which lost 5 bases and 0 bases, there was a span of 8 bases. The CDR3 is 13 residues long. CDR3 in DNA: TGTGCCAGCAGTCGCGGCAGCTCCTACGAGCAGTACTTC. This encodes CASSRGSSYEQYF.

This chain uses TRBV4-1 with TRBJ2-2; 7 nucleotides agree with TRBD2. V shed 1 base, J shed 7 bases, and the junction held 6 bases outside the gene matches. This CDR3 contains 15 residues. Germline assignment: CDR1 MGHRA and CDR2 YSYEKL. The CDR3 nucleotides read TGCGCCAGCAGCCAAGCCCGGGGAGGGGTCGGGGAGCTGTTTTTT. Its protein product is CASSQARGGVGELFF.

The chain employs TRBV6-5 and TRBJ2-7, with 8 positions matching TRBD1. Germline-derived CDR1 and CDR2 are MNHEY and SVGAGI. The CDR3 loop spans 14 amino acids. V lost 5 bases to trimming and J lost 6 bases; unmatched junction nucleotides: 9. The CDR3 reads CASSVPGGASEQYF. In nucleotides, the CDR3 is TGTGCCAGCAGTGTCCCAGGGGGCGCATCCGAGCAGTACTTC.

The chain uses TRBV10-2 and TRBJ2-7; D possibly corresponds to TRBD1 (6 bases). Trimming cost V 8 bases and J 2 bases, with 13 bases left between them. Germline V CDR1 and CDR2: WSHSY, SAAADI. The CDR3 length is 13 residues. The CDR3 protein is CASRDTSAYEQYF. CDR3 bases: TGCGCCAGCCGGGACACCAGCGCCTACGAGCAGTACTTC.

The chain carries TRBV5-1 and TRBJ2-1; 12 nucleotides agree with TRBD2. The CDR3 length is 15 residues. From germline, CDR1 is SGHRS and CDR2 YFSETQ. Trimming at V came to 4 bases and at J to 7 bases, leaving 6 bases not matched to a gene. The CDR3 DNA reads as TGCGCCAGCAGCGAGGGACTAGCGGGCCTGAATGAGCAGTTCTTC. This gives the protein CASSEGLAGLNEQFF. The full variable domain, with the rest looked up from reference TRBV5-1 and TRBJ2-1, is KAGVTQTPRYLIKTRGQQVTLSCSPISGHRSVSWYQQTPGQGLQFLFEYFSETQRNKGNFPGRFSGRQFSNSRSEMNVSTLELGDSALYLCASSEGLAGLNEQFFGPGTRLTVL.

The CDR3 coding sequence is TGTGCCTGGAGTGACGCAGGGTTTGGCTACACCTTC. It translates to CAWSDAGFGYTF. The chain joins TRBV30 to TRBJ1-2; weak D call: TRBD1 (5 bases). The CDR3 consists of 12 residues. Germline V gives CDR1 GTSNPN, CDR2 SVGIG (reference sequence). The V end lost 1 base, the J end lost 7 bases, and 10 bases lay between the germline ends.

V usage is TRBV9 and J usage is TRBJ2-2; maybe TRBD2 (5 bases). V lost 3 bases and J 6 bases, leaving 12 bases between the germline ends. The CDR3 totals 14 residues. From germline, CDR1 is SGDLS and CDR2 YYNGEE. CDR3: CASSESGTAGELFF. CDR3 nucleotides: TGTGCCAGCAGCGAAAGCGGTACGGCCGGGGAGCTGTTTTTT.

The V call is TRBV5-1, the J call TRBJ2-3; D is unclear. Germline CDR1 reads SGHRS; CDR2 reads YFSETQ. The CDR3 covers 14 residues. Deletions cut 2 bases from V and 2 bases from J, with 9 bases between. CDR3: CASSFGRPTDTQYF. The DNA for the CDR3 is TGCGCCAGCAGCTTCGGCAGGCCCACAGATACGCAGTATTTT. The complete variable domain, with remaining parts taken from reference TRBV5-1 and TRBJ2-3, reads KAGVTQTPRYLIKTRGQQVTLSCSPISGHRSVSWYQQTPGQGLQFLFEYFSETQRNKGNFPGRFSGRQFSNSRSEMNVSTLELGDSALYLCASSFGRPTDTQYFGPGTRLTVL.

The gene calls are TRBV10-1 and TRBJ2-1, with 7 bases fitting TRBD2. The CDR3 spans 16 residues. From germline, CDR1 is WNHNN and CDR2 SYGVQD (reference sequence). The V segment lost 0 bases and the J segment 0 bases; nucleotides outside the gene matches: 2. CDR3 sequence: CASSESGGSSYNEQFF. In nucleotides, the CDR3 is TGCGCCAGCAGTGAGTCAGGCGGGAGCTCCTACAATGAGCAGTTCTTC.

This chain joins TRBV19 and TRBJ2-2; unclear D gene. The CDR3 runs to 15 residues. V dropped 2 bases and J dropped 0 bases, with 7 bases sitting between them. In germline, CDR1 is LNHDA, CDR2 SQIVND (reference sequence). This CDR3 reads CASSISGSNTGELFF. The CDR3 nucleotides read TGTGCCAGTAGTATATCCGGGTCGAACACCGGGGAGCTGTTTTTT. The entire variable domain, with the rest obtained from reference TRBV19 and TRBJ2-2, is as follows: DGGITQSPKYLFRKEGQNVTLSCEQNLNHDAMYWYRQDPGQGLRLIYYSQIVNDFQKGDIAEGYSVSREKKESFPLTVTSAQKNPTAFYLCASSISGSNTGELFFGEGSRLTVL.